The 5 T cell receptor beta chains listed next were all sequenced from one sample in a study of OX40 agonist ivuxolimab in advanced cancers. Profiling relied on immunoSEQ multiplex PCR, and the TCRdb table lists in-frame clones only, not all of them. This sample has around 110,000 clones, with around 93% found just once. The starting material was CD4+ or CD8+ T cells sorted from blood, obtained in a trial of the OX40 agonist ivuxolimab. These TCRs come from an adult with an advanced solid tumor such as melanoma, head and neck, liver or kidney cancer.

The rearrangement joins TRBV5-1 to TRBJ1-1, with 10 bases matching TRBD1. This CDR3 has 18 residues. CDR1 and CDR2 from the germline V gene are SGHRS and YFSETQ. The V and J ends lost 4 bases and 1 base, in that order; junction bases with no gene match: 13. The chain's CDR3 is CASSLRQGAARRNTEAFF. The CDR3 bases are TGCGCCAGCAGCCTTAGACAGGGGGCAGCTAGGAGGAACACTGAAGCTTTCTTT.

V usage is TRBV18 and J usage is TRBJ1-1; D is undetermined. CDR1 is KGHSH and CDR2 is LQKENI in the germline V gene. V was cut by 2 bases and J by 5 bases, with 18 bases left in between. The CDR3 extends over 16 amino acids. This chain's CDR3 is CASSPRSLLGKTEAFF. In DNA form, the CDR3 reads TGTGCCAGCTCACCAAGGAGCCTCCTCGGGAAAACTGAAGCTTTCTTT. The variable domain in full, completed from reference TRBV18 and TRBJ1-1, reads NAGVMQNPRHLVRRRGQEARLRCSPMKGHSHVYWYRQLPEEGLKFMVYLQKENIIDESGMPKERFSAEFPKEGPSILRIQQVVRGDSAAYFCASSPRSLLGKTEAFFGQGTRLTVV.

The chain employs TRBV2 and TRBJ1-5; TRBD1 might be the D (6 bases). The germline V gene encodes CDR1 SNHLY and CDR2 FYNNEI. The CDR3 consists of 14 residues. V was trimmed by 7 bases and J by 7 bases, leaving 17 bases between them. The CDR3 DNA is TGTGCCAGCAAGGGGACATCTTTTGTCCAGCCCCAGCATTTT. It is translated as CASKGTSFVQPQHF.

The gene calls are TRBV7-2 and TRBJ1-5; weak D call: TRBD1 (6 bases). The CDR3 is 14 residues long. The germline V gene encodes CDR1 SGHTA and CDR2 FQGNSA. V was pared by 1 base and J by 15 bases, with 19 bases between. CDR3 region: CASSLGGPRGERHF. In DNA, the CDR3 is TGTGCCAGCAGCTTAGGGGGGCCGAGGGGGGAAAGGCATTTT.

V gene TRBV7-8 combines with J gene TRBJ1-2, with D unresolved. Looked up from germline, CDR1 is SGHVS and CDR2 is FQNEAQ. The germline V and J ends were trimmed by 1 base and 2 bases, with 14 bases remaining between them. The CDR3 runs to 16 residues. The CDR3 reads CASSLGVGVLNYGYTF. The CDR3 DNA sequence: TGTGCCAGCAGCTTAGGGGTTGGGGTGCTAAACTATGGCTACACCTTC.